This section outlines one T cell receptor (beta chain) sequence together with its context. CDR1 is SGHDN, CDR2 FVKESK, per germline. The CDR3 is made up of 17 amino acids. V shed 1 base, J shed 6 bases, and the junction held 9 bases outside the gene matches. The record originates from a study of blood T cells in healthy people across ages. With a J-beta primer mix and a sample-barcoded 5' primer, a second PCR ran roughly 6 to 12 cycles. TCRdb ran MiXCR on the 5' RACE reads and lists one entry per CDR3 protein. Among around 1.7 million distinct CDR3 sequences listed, 28% were seen once. The sequenced material came from blood. This TCR was recovered from a woman aged 30 to 39 in good health. The V and J genes are TRBV14 and TRBJ2-6; 7 bases match TRBD1. CDR3 loop: CASSQGRDSLKANVLTF. In DNA, the CDR3 is TGTGCCAGCAGCCAAGGTCGGGACAGTCTAAAGGCCAACGTCCTGACTTTC.